This T cell receptor (beta chain) was recovered during a study of blood T cell repertoires in COVID-19. Study context: Samples taken during acute and convalescent COVID-19 were collected in the United States, Italy and Spain. PBMCs, B-cell-depleted T cells, or T cells were the source of the cDNA or gDNA that made up the material.

V lost 4 bases and J lost 5; bases outside the gene matches: 2. Per germline, CDR1 MDHEN and CDR2 SYDVKM. CDR3 length equals 14 residues. Per the study methods: Amplified reference gene primers provided the basis for estimating nucleated cell counts. Produced via immunoSEQ multiplex PCR; TCRdb's table is partial and in-frame only. That table is the source of V, J and clone size, and D and trimming were worked out from the DNA. This table holds about 59,000 clones, roughly 91% found once. This clone was picked up one time. The clonotype comes from a human donor in a cohort sampled during active COVID-19. The chain employs TRBV28 and TRBJ1-2; 12 bases map to TRBD1. Sequences were obtained from peripheral blood. Here the CDR3 DNA reads TGTGCCAGCAGTTCGGGACAGGGGGCTTATGGCTACACCTTC. Protein sequence: CASSSGQGAYGYTF.